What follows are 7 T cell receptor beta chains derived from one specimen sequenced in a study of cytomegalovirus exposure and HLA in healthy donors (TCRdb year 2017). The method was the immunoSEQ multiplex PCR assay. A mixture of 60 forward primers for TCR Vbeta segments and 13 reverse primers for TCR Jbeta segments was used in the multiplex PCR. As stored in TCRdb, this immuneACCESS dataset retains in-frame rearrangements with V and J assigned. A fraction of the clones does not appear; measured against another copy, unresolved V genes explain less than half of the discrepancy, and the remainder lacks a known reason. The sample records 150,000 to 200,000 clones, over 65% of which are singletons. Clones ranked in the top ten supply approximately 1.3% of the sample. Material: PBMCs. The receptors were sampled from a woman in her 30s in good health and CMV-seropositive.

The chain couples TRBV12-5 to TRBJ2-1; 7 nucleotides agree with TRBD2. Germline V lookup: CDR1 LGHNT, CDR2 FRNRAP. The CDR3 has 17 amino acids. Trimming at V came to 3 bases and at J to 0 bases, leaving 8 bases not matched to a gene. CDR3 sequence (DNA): TGTGCTAGTGGTTTTCCCAGCGGGACGAGCTCCTACAATGAGCAGTTCTTC. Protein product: CASGFPSGTSSYNEQFF.

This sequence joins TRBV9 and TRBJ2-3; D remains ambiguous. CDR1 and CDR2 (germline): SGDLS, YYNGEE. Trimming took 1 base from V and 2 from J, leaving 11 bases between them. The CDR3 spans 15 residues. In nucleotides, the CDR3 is TGTGCCAGCAGCGTAATAGGCGGATCCACAGATACGCAGTATTTT. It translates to CASSVIGGSTDTQYF.

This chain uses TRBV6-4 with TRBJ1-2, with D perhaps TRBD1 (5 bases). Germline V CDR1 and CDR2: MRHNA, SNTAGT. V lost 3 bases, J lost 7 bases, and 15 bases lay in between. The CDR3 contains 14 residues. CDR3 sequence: CASSEVRAGGGYTF. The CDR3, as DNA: TGTGCCAGCAGTGAAGTCAGGGCGGGAGGTGGCTACACCTTC.

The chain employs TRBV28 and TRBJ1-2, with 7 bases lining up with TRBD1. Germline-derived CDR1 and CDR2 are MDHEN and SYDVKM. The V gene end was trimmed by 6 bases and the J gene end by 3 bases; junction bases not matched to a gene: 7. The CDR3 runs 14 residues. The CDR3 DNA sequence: TGTGCCAGCAGACTCATTCAGGGGGACTATGGCTACACCTTC. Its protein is CASRLIQGDYGYTF.

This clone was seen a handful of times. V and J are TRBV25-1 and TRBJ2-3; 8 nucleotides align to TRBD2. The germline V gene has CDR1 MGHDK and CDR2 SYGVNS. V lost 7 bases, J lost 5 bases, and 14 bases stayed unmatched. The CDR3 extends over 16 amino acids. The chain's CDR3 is CASTTYTGGYRDTQYF. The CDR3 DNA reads TGTGCCAGCACCACGTACACGGGAGGGTATAGAGATACGCAGTATTTT.

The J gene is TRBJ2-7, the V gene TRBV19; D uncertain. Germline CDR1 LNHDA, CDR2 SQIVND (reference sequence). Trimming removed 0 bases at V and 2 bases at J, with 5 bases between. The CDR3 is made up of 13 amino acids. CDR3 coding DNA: TGTGCCAGTAGTATAGAGTTAACCTACGAGCAGTACTTC. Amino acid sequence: CASSIELTYEQYF.

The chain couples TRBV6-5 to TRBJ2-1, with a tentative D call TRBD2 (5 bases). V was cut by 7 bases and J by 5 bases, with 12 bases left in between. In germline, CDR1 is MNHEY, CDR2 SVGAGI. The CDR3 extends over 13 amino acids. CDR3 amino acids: CASIERPNNEQFF. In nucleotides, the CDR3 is TGTGCCAGCATCGAGCGGCCAAACAATGAGCAGTTCTTC.